This T cell receptor (beta chain) was documented in a study of cytomegalovirus exposure and HLA in healthy donors. The CDR3 sequence is 20 residues long. In germline, CDR1 is MGHRA, CDR2 YSYEKL. The trim removed 4 bases at V and 0 bases at J, leaving 9 bases unmatched. Sequencing used immunoSEQ multiplex PCR; TCRdb keeps in-frame clones, though not all of them. The profile shows about 98,000 clones, 87% of them singletons. The rearrangement links TRBV4-1 to TRBJ2-6; 13 positions match TRBD2. Material for sequencing was PBMCs. This TCR was recovered from a woman in her twenties or thirties in good health and CMV-seronegative. The chain's CDR3 is CASSPGTSGTTISGANVLTF. CDR3 DNA: TGCGCCAGCAGCCCTGGGACTAGCGGGACAACTATCTCTGGGGCCAACGTCCTGACTTTC.